Listed here are 31 T cell receptor beta chains from one sample, sequenced in a study of blood T cell repertoires in COVID-19. Sequencing was performed with immunoSEQ multiplex PCR; in TCRdb, only in-frame clones are kept and a portion is missing. The sample yields approximately 260,000 clones, 85% to 90% seen once. What was sequenced was peripheral blood. The receptors here all came from a woman between 55 and 75 years old with COVID-19, enrolled during active disease.

CDR3 sequence: CASSPGASGGDTQYF. Written as DNA, the CDR3 is TGTGCCAGCAGCCCCGGGGCTAGCGGGGGGGATACGCAGTATTTT. The chain recombines TRBV4-2 with TRBJ2-3; 11 nucleotides line up with TRBD2. The CDR3 has 15 amino acids. The junction had 6 bases not matched to a gene; V was cut back by 4 bases and J by 6 bases. Germline V gene sequence: CDR1 LGHNA, CDR2 YNFKEQ.

The J gene is TRBJ2-2, the V gene TRBV11-3, with a tentative D call TRBD2 (6 bases). Germline loops: CDR1 SGHNT, CDR2 YENEEA. The CDR3 contains 15 residues. V lost 5 bases and J lost 5, with 15 bases in between. This CDR3 is CASSPGGVGTGELFF. The CDR3 region has the DNA TGTGCCAGCAGCCCTGGCGGGGTTGGGACCGGGGAGCTGTTTTTT.

The chain carries TRBV6-5 and TRBJ2-1; D might be TRBD2 (6 bases). The V and J ends lost 6 bases and 8 bases respectively, with 14 bases between them. The V gene's germline CDR1 is MNHEY and CDR2 SVGAGI. The CDR3 consists of 13 residues. The DNA of the CDR3 is TGTGCCAGCAGGTGGAGGGCCGGCTATGAGCAGTTCTTC. Translated, it gives CASRWRAGYEQFF.

The chain joins TRBV6-6 to TRBJ2-6; D may be TRBD1 (5 bases). The CDR3 loop spans 18 amino acids. CDR1 is MNHNY, CDR2 SVGAGI, per germline (reference sequence). The V end was cut by 5 bases, the J end by 0 bases, with 17 bases between. CDR3 region: CASSPLRQLGSGANVLTF. In nucleotides, the CDR3 is TGTGCCAGCAGTCCTCTACGACAGTTGGGCTCTGGGGCCAACGTCCTGACTTTC.

This clone was recorded only once. The chain combines TRBV6-5 with TRBJ1-2, with no clear D. The ends were cut back, 6 bases at V and 2 bases at J, with 10 bases in the middle. The length of the CDR3 is 13 residues. Per the germline V gene, CDR1 is MNHEY and CDR2 is SVGAGI. DNA of the CDR3: TGTGCCAGCAGGACAACAAGGAACTATGGCTACACCTTC. As protein: CASRTTRNYGYTF.

The chain links TRBV2 to TRBJ1-1; D might be TRBD1 (5 bases). The germline V and J ends were trimmed by 6 bases and 4 bases, with 15 bases remaining between them. The CDR3 totals 14 residues. Per the germline V gene, CDR1 is SNHLY and CDR2 is FYNNEI. CDR3 residues: CASRSRAMGTEAFF. The CDR3 nucleotides read TGTGCCAGCAGGAGCAGGGCCATGGGCACTGAAGCTTTCTTT. Complete variable domain (other parts from reference TRBV2 and TRBJ1-1): EPEVTQTPSHQVTQMGQEVILRCVPISNHLYFYWYRQILGQKVEFLVSFYNNEISEKSEIFDDQFSVERPDGSNFTLKIRSTKLEDSAMYFCASRSRAMGTEAFFGQGTRLTVV.

The chain carries TRBV2 and TRBJ1-1; 11 nucleotides match TRBD1. The germline gives CDR1 SNHLY, CDR2 FYNNEI. With V trimmed by 10 bases and J by 11 bases, 9 bases remained unmatched. This CDR3 has 12 residues. CDR3 coding DNA: TGTGCCACCGCGGACAGGGGGCGCAGGGCTTTCTTT. Translating gives CATADRGRRAFF.

V usage is TRBV3-1 (or the pseudogene TRBV3-2) and J usage is TRBJ1-1, with D possibly being TRBD1 (6 bases). The CDR3 runs to 16 residues. Between the trimmed V and J ends, which lost 3 bases and 1 base, there was a span of 15 bases. Germline values: CDR1 LGHDT, CDR2 YNNKEL (reference sequence). The CDR3 nucleotides are TGTGCCAGCAGCCATTTCCCGTCGGACAGGAACACTGAAGCTTTCTTT. It codes for CASSHFPSDRNTEAFF.

This CDR3 is CARDKGGQPQHF. The DNA for the CDR3 is TGCGCCAGGGACAAGGGAGGTCAGCCCCAGCATTTT. The chain carries TRBV23-1 and TRBJ1-5; D perhaps matches TRBD1 (5 bases). TRBV23-1 is sorted into the ORF group, with uncertain function. V shed 9 bases and J shed 6 bases, with 12 bases lying between them. The CDR3 runs to 12 residues.

The V gene is TRBV2, the J gene TRBJ2-1; tentative D call: TRBD1 (6 bases). The CDR3 extends over 13 amino acids. Deletions cut 8 bases from V and 5 bases from J, with 13 bases between. Germline assignment: CDR1 SNHLY and CDR2 FYNNEI. The CDR3 spells CASGRGLDNEQFF. The CDR3 nucleotides are TGTGCCAGCGGCAGGGGTCTCGACAATGAGCAGTTCTTC.

This clone was observed once. CDR3 in DNA: TGTGCCAGCAGCTTTCGGACGGGGGACACCATATATTTT. Amino acids: CASSFRTGDTIYF. This chain connects TRBV5-4 to TRBJ1-3, with D perhaps matching TRBD1 (5 bases). V was trimmed by 2 bases and J by 8 bases, leaving 11 bases between them. CDR3 length: 13 residues. From germline, CDR1 is SGHNT and CDR2 YYREEE (reference sequence).

The genes are TRBV7-2 and TRBJ2-1, with 7 bases matching TRBD2. Trimming cost V 1 base and J 8 bases; bases outside gene matches: 11. This CDR3 has 16 amino acids. Germline-derived CDR1 and CDR2 are SGHTA and FQGNSA. The CDR3 DNA reads as TGTGCCAGCAGCTTAGGTCTTGGGTGGGGAGGGGATGAGCAGTTCTTC. Residues: CASSLGLGWGGDEQFF.

This clone has just one count. The chain uses TRBV10-3 and TRBJ1-4; D is undetermined. Germline V gene sequence: CDR1 ENHRY, CDR2 SYGVKD. The CDR3 covers 17 residues. V was pared by 0 bases and J by 5 bases, with 16 bases between. The CDR3 spells CAISESGDSTRNEKLFF. In nucleotides, the CDR3 is TGTGCCATCAGTGAGTCGGGAGATTCTACACGGAATGAAAAACTGTTTTTT.

This chain connects TRBV30 to TRBJ1-2; D is unclear. Germline V gene lookup returns CDR1 GTSNPN and CDR2 SVGIG (reference sequence). This CDR3 is built from 14 residues. The germline V and J ends were trimmed by 1 base and 8 bases, with 17 bases remaining between them. CDR3 sequence reads: CAWSGQGRGGGYTF. CDR3 DNA: TGTGCCTGGAGTGGGCAAGGCCGTGGAGGGGGCTACACCTTC.

The V and J genes are TRBV6-5 and TRBJ1-2; TRBD1 aligns across 7 bases. CDR1 and CDR2 from the germline V gene are MNHEY and SVGAGI. CDR3 length: 14 residues. The ends lost 5 bases at V and 7 bases at J; junction bases unmatched: 10. CDR3 sequence reads: CASSPGQWIGGYTF. In DNA form, the CDR3 reads TGTGCCAGCAGTCCGGGACAGTGGATCGGTGGCTACACCTTC.

The chain employs TRBV3-1 (or the pseudogene TRBV3-2) and TRBJ1-5; no reliable D call. CDR1 is LGHDT, CDR2 YNNKEL, per germline (reference sequence). The CDR3 has 15 amino acids. The V end lost 0 bases, the J end lost 3 bases, and 9 bases lay between the germline ends. CDR3 coding DNA: TGTGCCAGCAGCCAAGATAGGAGCCACAATCAGCCCCAGCATTTT. Protein: CASSQDRSHNQPQHF.

The chain recombines TRBV3-1 (or the pseudogene TRBV3-2) with TRBJ1-5; the D gene is possibly TRBD1 (6 bases). The V and J ends lost 1 base and 7 bases respectively, with 26 bases between them. The CDR3 length is 19 residues. Germline V gives CDR1 LGHDT, CDR2 YNNKEL (reference sequence). In DNA, the CDR3 is TGTGCCAGCAGCCAAGCCATCGAACCAGCAAATGTGGGACAACAGCCCCAGCATTTT. Translation gives CASSQAIEPANVGQQPQHF.

This clone was seen only once. CDR3 sequence: CASSRDRGILHNEQFF. In nucleotides, the CDR3 is TGTGCCAGCAGTCGGGACAGGGGAATTTTGCACAATGAGCAGTTCTTC. The V gene is TRBV5-6, the J gene TRBJ2-1, with 10 bases fitting TRBD1. There are 16 residues in the CDR3. The germline V gene has CDR1 SGHDT and CDR2 YYEEEE. V was clipped by 5 bases and J by 5 bases; unmatched bases: 10.

V and J are TRBV18 and TRBJ2-3; 8 bases are shared with TRBD2. The CDR3 extends over 14 amino acids. Germline values: CDR1 KGHSH, CDR2 LQKENI. J gave up 2 bases and V 3 bases, and 1 base lay outside the gene matches. The CDR3 loop is CASSPSGVTDTQYF. The CDR3 DNA sequence: TGTGCCAGCTCACCTAGCGGGGTCACAGATACGCAGTATTTT.

The chain joins TRBV27 to TRBJ2-2, with 9 bases aligning to TRBD1. Germline CDR1 MNHEY, CDR2 SMNVEV (reference sequence). This CDR3 region has 15 residues. Trimming at V came to 6 bases and at J to 2 bases, leaving 4 bases not matched to a gene. The DNA for the CDR3 is TGTGCCAGCAGATCGGACAGGGGAAACACCGGGGAGCTGTTTTTT. Its protein is CASRSDRGNTGELFF.

Only a few counts were recorded for this clone. This chain links TRBV9 with TRBJ2-5; the match to TRBD2 covers 11 bases. Germline CDR1 and CDR2: SGDLS and YYNGEE. The CDR3 is made up of 16 amino acids. The V segment lost 2 bases and the J segment 4 bases; nucleotides outside the gene matches: 7. CDR3: CASSVDSGGARETQYF. Written as DNA, the CDR3 is TGTGCCAGCAGCGTTGATAGCGGGGGGGCACGAGAGACCCAGTACTTC.

V gene TRBV5-4 combines with J gene TRBJ2-1, with TRBD2 matching over 9 bases. The CDR3 has 17 amino acids. V trimming: 0 bases; J trimming: 3 bases; junction bases outside the gene matches: 7. From germline, CDR1 is SGHNT and CDR2 YYREEE (reference sequence). The CDR3 spells CASSLGSSGALYNEQFF. In DNA, the CDR3 is TGTGCCAGCAGCTTGGGTTCTAGCGGGGCACTCTACAATGAGCAGTTCTTC.

The genes are TRBV7-8 and TRBJ2-7; a possible D gene is TRBD1 (6 bases). Germline CDR1 and CDR2: SGHVS and FQNEAQ. With 5 bases removed from V and 3 bases from J, the gap between germline ends came to 17 bases. The CDR3 spans 15 residues. The CDR3 sequence is CASSPRGTPYYEQYF. The CDR3 nucleotides read TGTGCCAGCAGCCCCAGGGGTACGCCGTACTACGAGCAGTACTTC. Combining the CDR3 with reference TRBV7-8 and TRBJ2-7 gives the whole variable domain GAGVSQSPRYKVAKRGQDVALRCDPISGHVSLFWYQQALGQGPEFLTYFQNEAQLDKSGLPSDRFFAERPEGSVSTLKIQRTQQEDSAVYLCASSPRGTPYYEQYFGPGTRLTVT.

V is TRBV6-2 or TRBV6-3 and J is TRBJ1-1; no definite D call. The V and J ends lost 0 bases and 0 bases respectively, with 14 bases between them. CDR1 MNHEY and CDR2 SVGEGT come from the germline V gene. The CDR3 totals 17 residues. The chain's CDR3 is CASSYSSRQLMNTEAFF. CDR3 nucleotides: TGTGCCAGCAGTTACTCCTCCCGACAATTAATGAACACTGAAGCTTTCTTT.

The V and J genes are TRBV11-3 and TRBJ2-3, with a tentative D call TRBD2 (6 bases). The CDR3 contains 16 residues. Germline assignment: CDR1 SGHNT and CDR2 YENEEA. V gave up 1 base and J gave up 1 base, with 12 bases separating them. The CDR3: CASSLVGGLGTDTQYF. The CDR3 region has the DNA TGTGCCAGCAGCTTAGTGGGGGGACTGGGCACAGATACGCAGTATTTT.

This clone was counted only a few times. This rearrangement joins TRBV9 to TRBJ2-7, with D perhaps matching TRBD2 (6 bases). This CDR3 has 13 amino acids. V lost 3 bases and J 3 bases, leaving 10 bases between the germline ends. Germline CDR1 and CDR2: SGDLS and YYNGEE. The CDR3 here is CASSGGADYEQYF. CDR3 coding DNA: TGTGCCAGCAGCGGCGGGGCTGACTACGAGCAGTACTTC.

CDR3 nucleotide sequence: TGTGCCAGTAGTATAGATCTGCTAGCGCAAGAGACCCAGTACTTC. Its protein product is CASSIDLLAQETQYF. The V gene is TRBV19, the J gene TRBJ2-5; possibly TRBD2 for D (6 bases). The germline CDR1 and CDR2 sequences are LNHDA and SQIVND (reference sequence). Trimming shortened V by 0 bases and J by 2 bases, and 10 bases separated the two germline ends. The CDR3 extends over 15 amino acids. The full variable domain, with the rest looked up from reference TRBV19 and TRBJ2-5, is DGGITQSPKYLFRKEGQNVTLSCEQNLNHDAMYWYRQDPGQGLRLIYYSQIVNDFQKGDIAEGYSVSREKKESFPLTVTSAQKNPTAFYLCASSIDLLAQETQYFGPGTRLLVL.

The CDR3 DNA sequence: TGTGCCAGTAGTATACCTGACAACGCCATCTATGGCTACACCTTC. It yields the protein CASSIPDNAIYGYTF. This chain uses TRBV19 with TRBJ1-2; D is unclear. Germline CDR1 reads LNHDA; CDR2 reads SQIVND (reference sequence). The CDR3 is 15 amino acids. Trimming took 2 bases from V and 4 from J, leaving 14 bases between them.

The chain recombines TRBV6-2 or TRBV6-3 with TRBJ1-2; D is perhaps TRBD1 (6 bases). The V gene's germline CDR1 is MNHEY and CDR2 SVGEGT. Trimming left V 1 base short and J 2 bases short, with 8 bases between. This CDR3 comprises 14 residues. This chain's CDR3 is CASSYFDRNYGYTF. As DNA, the CDR3 is TGTGCCAGCAGTTACTTCGACAGGAACTATGGCTACACCTTC.

The rearrangement uses TRBV11-2 and TRBJ1-1; no clear D gene. Deletions cut 5 bases from V and 3 bases from J, with 25 bases between. This CDR3 is built from 18 residues. Germline-derived CDR1 and CDR2 are SGHAT and FQNNGV. For the CDR3, the DNA is TGTGCCAGCAGCGCATACATCCCCGCGGGTTTGGTGTACACTGAAGCTTTCTTT. Protein product: CASSAYIPAGLVYTEAFF.

This sequence joins TRBV6-2 or TRBV6-3 and TRBJ2-7; TRBD1 matches at 9 bases. Germline trimming cut 5 bases from V and 2 bases from J; bases unmatched to any gene: 16. The CDR3 spans 18 residues. The germline V gene encodes CDR1 MNHEY and CDR2 SVGEGT. The CDR3 DNA reads as TGTGCCAGCAGTCCGGGACCGTTCGACAGGGGGAGTCCCTACGAGCAGTACTTC. It specifies CASSPGPFDRGSPYEQYF.